The entry below gives a single TCR beta chain sequence along with its context. Its target is not known. The data originate from a study of glioma-infiltrating T cells. The study, taken as a whole, reports: Non-neoplastic patients had below-expected tissue-blood divergence, while all gliomas exceeded expectation. Very few CDR3 sequences were shared between tissue and blood.

The CDR3 is made up of 14 amino acids. Germline CDR1 MNHNY, CDR2 SVGAGI (reference sequence). Deletions cut 4 bases from V and 2 bases from J, with 9 bases between. Using RNA template, CDR3s of TCR alpha and beta were amplified with iRepertoire arm-PCR. TCRdb passed the multiplex PCR reads through MiXCR, listing each CDR3 protein once. In the table there are more than 110,000 distinct CDR3 sequences, 30% to 40% of which are singletons. The sequence came from a human donor with low-grade glioma or glioblastoma, undergoing nonglioma brain surgery, or in good health (not recorded which). V is TRBV6-6 and J is TRBJ1-5, with unresolved D. The source material was glioma tissue, nonneoplastic brain tissue, or PBMCs (not recorded which). The CDR3 bases are TGTGCCAGCAGTTCCCATGCTGGCAATCAGCCCCAGCATTTT. Its protein product is CASSSHAGNQPQHF.